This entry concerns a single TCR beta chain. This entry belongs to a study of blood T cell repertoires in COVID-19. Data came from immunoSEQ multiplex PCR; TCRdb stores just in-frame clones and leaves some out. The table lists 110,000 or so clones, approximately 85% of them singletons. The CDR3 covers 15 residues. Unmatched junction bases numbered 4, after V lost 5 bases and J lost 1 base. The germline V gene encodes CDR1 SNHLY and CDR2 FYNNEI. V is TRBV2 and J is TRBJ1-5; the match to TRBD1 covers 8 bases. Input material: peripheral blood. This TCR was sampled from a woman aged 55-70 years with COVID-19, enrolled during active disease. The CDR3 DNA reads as TGTGCCAGCAGTCGTAGGACAGGGAGCAATCAGCCCCAGCATTTT. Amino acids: CASSRRTGSNQPQHF.